This is a list of T cell receptor beta chains from one sample in a study of blood T cell repertoires in COVID-19. Generated by immunoSEQ multiplex PCR, the TCRdb table keeps only in-frame clones and is missing some. The sample contains around 30,000 clones, roughly 80% of which appear only once. Sequencing was done on a sample of peripheral blood. The origin of the receptors is a human donor in a cohort sampled during active COVID-19. CDR3s include the opening cysteine and the closing phenylalanine or tryptophan. Fields, in order: D gene, J gene, clone size, V gene, CDR3 DNA, CDR3 protein. The D gene is left open where the match is weak. Not every row has a clone size; where given, it reads once, few, many or a size class.

D: -; J: TRBJ1-2; size: few; V: TRBV5-4; DNA: TGTGCCAGCAGCTTGTCGACAGGCTTCCTCTCATCTAACTATGGCTACACCTTC; CDR3: CASSLSTGFLSSNYGYTF
D: -; J: TRBJ1-5; size: -; V: TRBV6-2/TRBV6-3; DNA: TGTGCCAGCACCCCGGTGGGGGCGGTTTTTGGTCAGCCCCAGCATTTT; CDR3: CASTPVGAVFGQPQHF
D: -; J: TRBJ2-7; size: -; V: TRBV5-1; DNA: TGCGCCAGCAGCCCTAGGTTATCAAGCTCCTACGAGCAGTACTTC; CDR3: CASSPRLSSSYEQYF
D: TRBD2; J: TRBJ2-3; size: -; V: TRBV29-1; DNA: TGCAGCGTGGTTAGCGGGGGGGATACGCAGTATTTT; CDR3: CSVVSGGDTQYF
D: TRBD2; J: TRBJ2-1; size: -; V: TRBV4-2; DNA: TGTGCCAGCAGCCCAACGACTAGCGGGACCTACAATGAGCAGTTCTTC; CDR3: CASSPTTSGTYNEQFF
D: TRBD1; J: TRBJ1-4; size: -; V: TRBV28; DNA: TGTGCCAGCGGGGGACAGGGGGGGGAGGAAAAACTGTTTTTT; CDR3: CASGGQGGEEKLFF
D: TRBD1; J: TRBJ2-1; size: -; V: TRBV19; DNA: TGTGCCAGTAGTCAACTTGGGGACAGGGTTTGGGGTGAGCAGTTCTTC; CDR3: CASSQLGDRVWGEQFF
D: TRBD1; J: TRBJ2-5; size: once; V: TRBV11-2; DNA: TGTGCCAGCAGCGCTACAGGGGGTCGGCAAGAGACCCAGTACTTC; CDR3: CASSATGGRQETQYF
D: -; J: TRBJ2-5; size: few; V: TRBV5-4; DNA: TGTGCCAGCAGCCCCCCGGGGTGGGAGACCCAGTACTTC; CDR3: CASSPPGWETQYF
D: TRBD1; J: TRBJ2-7; size: -; V: TRBV19; DNA: TGTGCCAGTGCCAGGGCAGCTCCGGGACAGGCCTACGAGCAGTACTTC; CDR3: CASARAAPGQAYEQYF
D: TRBD2; J: TRBJ2-2; size: once; V: TRBV27; DNA: TGTGCCAGCAGTTTAAGGTCCGGACTAGCGGGACCCACCGGGGAGCTGTTTTTT; CDR3: CASSLRSGLAGPTGELFF
D: -; J: TRBJ1-4; size: -; V: TRBV19; DNA: TGTGCCAGTAGTACCCGCGGGGTAAGCGGTGAAAAACTGTTTTTT; CDR3: CASSTRGVSGEKLFF
D: -; J: TRBJ1-2; size: -; V: TRBV24-1; DNA: TGTGCCACCAGTGGAGGGGGGGCCTATGGCTACACCTTC; CDR3: CATSGGGAYGYTF
D: TRBD1; J: TRBJ2-7; size: -; V: TRBV7-2; DNA: TGTGCCAGCAGCCCCCGGGACAGGGGTTACGAGCAGTACTTC; CDR3: CASSPRDRGYEQYF
D: TRBD1; J: TRBJ2-2; size: -; V: TRBV18; DNA: TGTGCCAGCTCACCCTTTCCCGGACAGGGCCCGAACACCGGGGAGCTGTTTTTT; CDR3: CASSPFPGQGPNTGELFF
D: TRBD1; J: TRBJ1-5; size: -; V: TRBV6-2/TRBV6-3; DNA: TGTGCCAGCAGTCACGTACGACAGGGGGTTTATAGCAATCAGCCCCAGCATTTT; CDR3: CASSHVRQGVYSNQPQHF
D: TRBD1; J: TRBJ1-2; size: once; V: TRBV6-5; DNA: TGTGCCAGCACTAGTGGACAGGCTCAGGGCTACACCTTC; CDR3: CASTSGQAQGYTF
D: TRBD1; J: TRBJ1-2; size: -; V: TRBV4-2; DNA: TGTGCCAGCAGCCAAGATTTGCAGGGGGCTAGGGGCTACACCTTC; CDR3: CASSQDLQGARGYTF
D: TRBD2; J: TRBJ2-1; size: -; V: TRBV9; DNA: TGTGCCAGCAGCGTAGCTCCTAGCGGGAGTCACAATGAGCAGTTCTTC; CDR3: CASSVAPSGSHNEQFF
D: TRBD2; J: TRBJ2-1; size: -; V: TRBV6-5; DNA: TGTGCCAGCAGTTACAGTAGCGGGGGGGCCAATGAGCAGTTCTTC; CDR3: CASSYSSGGANEQFF
D: -; J: TRBJ2-2; size: -; V: TRBV27; DNA: TGTGCCAGCAGTTTGGAATGGAGAGCGTCCACCGGGGAGCTGTTTTTT; CDR3: CASSLEWRASTGELFF
D: -; J: TRBJ1-6; size: -; V: TRBV7-2; DNA: TGTGCCAGCAGCTTAGAGGCGGGGGCTAATTCACCCCTCCACTTT; CDR3: CASSLEAGANSPLHF
D: TRBD1; J: TRBJ2-5; size: -; V: TRBV11-3; DNA: TGTGCCAGCAGCTCAGCGGGACAGGGGGAGACCCAGTACTTC; CDR3: CASSSAGQGETQYF
D: TRBD2; J: TRBJ2-7; size: -; V: TRBV2; DNA: TGTGCCAGCAGTATGAGACTAGCCCTAACCTACGAGCAGTACTTC; CDR3: CASSMRLALTYEQYF
D: TRBD1; J: TRBJ2-7; size: -; V: TRBV23-1; DNA: TGCGCCAGCAGTCAATACGGGACAGTTGCCTACGAGCAGTACTTC; CDR3: CASSQYGTVAYEQYF
D: -; J: TRBJ2-5; size: once; V: TRBV18; DNA: TGTGCCAGCTCACCTCAGGTGGGCGAGACCCAGTACTTC; CDR3: CASSPQVGETQYF
D: TRBD2; J: TRBJ2-3; size: few; V: TRBV30; DNA: TGTGCCTGGAGTGTCCGGGGGGGCACAGATACGCAGTATTTT; CDR3: CAWSVRGGTDTQYF
D: -; J: TRBJ2-1; size: -; V: TRBV7-9; DNA: TGTGCCAGCAGCAACAGGGTCAGCTACAATGAGCAGTTCTTC; CDR3: CASSNRVSYNEQFF
D: -; J: TRBJ2-5; size: -; V: TRBV19; DNA: TGTGCCAGTAGTGCGGGACAGCAAGAGACCCAGTACTTC; CDR3: CASSAGQQETQYF